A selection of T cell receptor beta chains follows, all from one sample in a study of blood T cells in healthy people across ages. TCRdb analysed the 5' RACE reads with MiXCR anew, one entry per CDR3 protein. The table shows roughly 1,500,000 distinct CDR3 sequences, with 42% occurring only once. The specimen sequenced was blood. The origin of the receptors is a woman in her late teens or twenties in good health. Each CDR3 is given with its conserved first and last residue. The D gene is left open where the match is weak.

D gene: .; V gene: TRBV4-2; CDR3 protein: CACSPSPGADTQYF
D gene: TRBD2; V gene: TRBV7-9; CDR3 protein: CASSSLTSGRETQYF
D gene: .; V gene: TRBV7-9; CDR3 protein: CASSQDGEPETQYF
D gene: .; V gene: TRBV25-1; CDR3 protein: CASTPGRALAETQYF
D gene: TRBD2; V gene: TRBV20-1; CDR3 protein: CSARDLAGGPWEQYF
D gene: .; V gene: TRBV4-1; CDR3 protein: CASSQDQGSSSYNEQIF
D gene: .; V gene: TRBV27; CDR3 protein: CASSQTEDRYTF
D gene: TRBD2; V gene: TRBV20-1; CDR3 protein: CSARQASGNPSTDTQYF
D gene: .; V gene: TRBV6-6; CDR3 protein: CASSIENNYGYTF
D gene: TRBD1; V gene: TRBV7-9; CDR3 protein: CASSLAYRGEDEKLFF
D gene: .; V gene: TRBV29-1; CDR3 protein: CSGARAGGNTEAFF
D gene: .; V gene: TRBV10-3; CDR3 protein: CAIRSIYGYTF
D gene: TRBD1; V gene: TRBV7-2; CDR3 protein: CASTPGAGGNIQYF
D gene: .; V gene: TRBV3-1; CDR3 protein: CASSQALMGTEAFF
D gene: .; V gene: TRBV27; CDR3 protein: CASRELGTDTQYF
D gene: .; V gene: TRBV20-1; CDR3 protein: CSATPRGSTSGYTF
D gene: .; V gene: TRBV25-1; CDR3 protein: CASSESLIAKNIQYF
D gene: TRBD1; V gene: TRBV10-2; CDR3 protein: CASSDDRATNEKLFF
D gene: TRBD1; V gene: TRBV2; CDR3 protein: CASKAGGASGYTF
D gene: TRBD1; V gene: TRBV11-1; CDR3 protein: CASSLLGGGYGYTF
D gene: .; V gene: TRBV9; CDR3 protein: CASSTGNLGADTQYF
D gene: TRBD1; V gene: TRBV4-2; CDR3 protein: CASSQMDRGNYGYTF
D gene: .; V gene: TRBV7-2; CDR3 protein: CASSLGTRETQYF
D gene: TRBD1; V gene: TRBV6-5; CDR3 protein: CASSYTDRGNTEAFF
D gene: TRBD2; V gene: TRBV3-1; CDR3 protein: CASSQGGGRVEEQFF
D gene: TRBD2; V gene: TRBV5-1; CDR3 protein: CASSSAGGGSYNEQFF
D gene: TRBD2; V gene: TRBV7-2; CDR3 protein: CASSLSSSGVISYEQYF
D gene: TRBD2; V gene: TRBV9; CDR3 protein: CASSRGSSGDNEQYF
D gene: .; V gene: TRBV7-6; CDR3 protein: CASSSQLAGNTGELFF
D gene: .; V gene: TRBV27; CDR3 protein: CASSFRPSAWDDEQYF
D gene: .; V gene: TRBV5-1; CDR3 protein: CASSLVERSTDTQYF
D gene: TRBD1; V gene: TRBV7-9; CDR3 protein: CASSLGGTGRKTEAFF
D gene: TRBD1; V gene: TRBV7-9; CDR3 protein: CASSSPGTGNLGYTF
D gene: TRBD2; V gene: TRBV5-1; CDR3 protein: CASSLLAGAYNEQFF
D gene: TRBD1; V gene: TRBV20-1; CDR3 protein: CSARGSTGDNYGYTF
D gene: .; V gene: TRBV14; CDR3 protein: CASSHPTGQETQYF
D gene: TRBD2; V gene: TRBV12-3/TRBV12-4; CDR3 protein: CASRTSGSYNEQFF
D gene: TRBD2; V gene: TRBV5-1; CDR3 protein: CASSVRVAGGRTDTQYF
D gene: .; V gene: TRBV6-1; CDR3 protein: CASDGRYSNQPQHF
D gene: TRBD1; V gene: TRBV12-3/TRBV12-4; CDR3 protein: CASSLVKEAGGQNYGYTF
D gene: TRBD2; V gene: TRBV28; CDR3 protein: CASIGGGSSYNEQFF
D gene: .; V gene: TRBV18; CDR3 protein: CASSPRPPGTNEKLFF
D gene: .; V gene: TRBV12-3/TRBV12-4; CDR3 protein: CASSLERGLGGYTF
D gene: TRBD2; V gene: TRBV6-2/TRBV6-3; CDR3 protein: CASSHEGLAGGADTQYF
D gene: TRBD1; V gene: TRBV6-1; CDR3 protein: CASSEWGQGEEKLFF
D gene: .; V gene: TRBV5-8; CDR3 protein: CASSLEGRPGTDTQYF
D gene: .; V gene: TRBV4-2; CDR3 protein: CASSPDSATNEKLFF
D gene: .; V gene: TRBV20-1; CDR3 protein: CSAIRLATNEKLFF